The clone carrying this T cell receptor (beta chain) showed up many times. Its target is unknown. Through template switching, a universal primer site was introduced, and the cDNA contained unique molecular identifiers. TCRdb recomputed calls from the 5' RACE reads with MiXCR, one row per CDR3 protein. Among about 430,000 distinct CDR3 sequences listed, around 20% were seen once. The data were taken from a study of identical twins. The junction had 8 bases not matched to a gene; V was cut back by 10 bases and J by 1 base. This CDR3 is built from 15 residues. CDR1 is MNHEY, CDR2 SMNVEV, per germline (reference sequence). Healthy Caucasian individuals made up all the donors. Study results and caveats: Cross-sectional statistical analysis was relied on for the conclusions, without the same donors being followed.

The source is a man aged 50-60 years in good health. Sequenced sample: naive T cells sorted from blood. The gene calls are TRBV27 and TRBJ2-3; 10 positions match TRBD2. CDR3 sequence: CATSLGTSGTDTQYF. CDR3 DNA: TGTGCCACCTCACTCGGGACTAGCGGCACAGATACGCAGTATTTT.